The 3 T cell receptor beta chains presented below share a single source sample, sequenced in a study of CD4 and CD8 cells across lung adenocarcinoma regions. TCRdb recomputed calls from the PCR reads with MiXCR, one row per CDR3 protein. The table includes some 25,000 distinct CDR3 sequences, about 50% detected once. Material: CD8+ T cells from the center of a lung tumor. Receptors originate from a male donor with lung adenocarcinoma. The CD4 and CD8 labels of this study may be unreliable.

With regard to this clonotype: One end of the junction fails to match germline, which may point to a read error. The chain is built from TRBV10-3 and TRBJ2-3; perhaps TRBD2 as D (6 bases). CDR3 length: 13 amino acids. Germline V lookup: CDR1 ENHRY, CDR2 SYGVKD. The CDR3 DNA sequence: TGTGCCACGGGGCTGGGAGGCAAAGACATGCAGTATTTC. This codes for CATGLGGKDMQYF.

The chain combines TRBV5-1 with TRBJ2-3, with TRBD2 matching over 10 bases. Trimming removed 5 bases from V and 4 bases from J; junction bases left unmatched: 10. Germline V gene sequence: CDR1 SGHRS, CDR2 YFSETQ. This CDR3 region has 16 residues. Here the CDR3 reads CASSSRTSGGSDTQYF. The CDR3 nucleotides are TGCGCCAGCAGTTCTCGGACTAGCGGAGGCTCAGATACGCAGTATTTT.

This sequence joins TRBV10-2 and TRBJ2-4, with D perhaps assigned TRBD1 or TRBD2 (5 bases each). The CDR3 has 17 residues. The germline V and J ends were trimmed by 4 bases and 13 bases, with 29 bases remaining between them. Germline V CDR1 and CDR2: WSHSY, SAAADI. The CDR3 bases are TGCGCCAGCAGTGTGGGTGGGATCAGGGAGAACAAAAACACGCAGTACTTC. Translation: CASSVGGIRENKNTQYF.